This T cell receptor beta chain was identified in a study of OX40 agonist ivuxolimab in advanced cancers. Study in general: Hepatocellular carcinoma, melanoma, renal cell or head and neck cancer was diagnosed in the dose-escalation patients. The dose-escalation cohort was approximately 81% male, with a mean age of approximately 61 years, ranging roughly 23 to 85.

The table came from immunoSEQ multiplex PCR; TCRdb's copy has only in-frame clones and leaves some out. This table has about 25,000 clones, around 86% appearing once. The germline V and J ends were trimmed by 0 bases and 4 bases, with 3 bases remaining between them. Germline V lookup: CDR1 SGHDT, CDR2 YYEEEE. This CDR3 contains 12 residues. With autoimmune disease history or systemic immunosuppression, patients were excluded. This chain joins TRBV5-6 and TRBJ2-3; D call uncertain. The source material was CD4+ or CD8+ T cells sorted from blood, sampled in a trial of the OX40 agonist ivuxolimab. This sequence was found in an adult with an advanced solid tumor such as melanoma, head and neck, liver or kidney cancer. In DNA, the CDR3 is TGTGCCAGCAGCTTGGAGGCAGATACGCAGTATTTT. Residues: CASSLEADTQYF.